These 8 T cell receptor beta chains were sequenced from one sample in a study of T cell responses to AZD1222 COVID-19 vaccine (dated by TCRdb to the early 2020s). Library method: the immunoSEQ multiplex PCR assay. The table was pulled from immuneACCESS by TCRdb, which kept in-frame rearrangements only. Such tables lose some clones; where checked, under half of the loss comes from unresolved V genes, and the rest has no known cause. This sample comprises 150,000 to 200,000 clones, approximately 94% of them detected only once. 1.6% of the sample lies in the top ten. In light of the paper, this sample's time point label describes: about 28 days (+/-7) after the second vaccine dose. Sequencing used peripheral blood, obtained 28 days after the second AZD1222 dose. Every receptor here comes from an adult who received the AZD1222 COVID-19 vaccine.

The sample holds one count of this clone. The chain employs TRBV28 and TRBJ1-5; 7 bases map to TRBD1. V shed 7 bases and J 1 base; nucleotides not matched to a gene: 7. The CDR3 consists of 15 residues. Per the germline V gene, CDR1 is MDHEN and CDR2 is SYDVKM. The CDR3 is CASTTTGLSNQPQHF. In DNA form, the CDR3 reads TGTGCCAGCACCACGACAGGGTTGAGCAATCAGCCCCAGCATTTT.

This rearrangement joins TRBV13 to TRBJ2-2, with a tentative D call TRBD2 (6 bases). V was pared by 0 bases and J by 4 bases, with 12 bases between. This CDR3 comprises 16 residues. Per germline, CDR1 PRHDT and CDR2 FYEKMQ (reference sequence). CDR3 region: CASSLGKSGLTGELFF. CDR3 nucleotide sequence: TGTGCCAGCAGCTTAGGGAAGTCGGGACTCACCGGGGAGCTGTTTTTT.

This chain connects TRBV2 to TRBJ1-1; perhaps TRBD1 as D (5 bases). This CDR3 spans 14 amino acids. CDR1 and CDR2 from the germline V gene are SNHLY and FYNNEI. V lost 6 bases and J lost 1, with 12 bases in between. CDR3 in amino acids: CASRVQGWNTEAFF. The CDR3 DNA reads TGTGCCAGCAGGGTCCAGGGATGGAACACTGAAGCTTTCTTT.

This clone came up once. The V and J genes are TRBV7-7 and TRBJ2-5; TRBD2 matches at 11 bases. Germline lookup yields CDR1 SSHAT and CDR2 FNYEAQ (reference sequence). The CDR3 is 16 residues long. J was trimmed by 2 bases and V by 2 bases; bases with no gene match: 4. The CDR3 bases are TGTGCCAGCAGCTTACGGGTAGCGGGGGGGCAAGAGACCCAGTACTTC. Its protein is CASSLRVAGGQETQYF.

The rearrangement links TRBV11-2 to TRBJ1-1; D uncertain. V lost 4 bases and J lost 0, with 12 bases in between. CDR1 and CDR2 (germline): SGHAT, FQNNGV. This CDR3 has 15 amino acids. CDR3 residues: CASSYDVGMNTEAFF. The CDR3 DNA sequence: TGTGCCAGCAGCTACGATGTAGGTATGAACACTGAAGCTTTCTTT.

The chain has TRBV4-2 and TRBJ1-5, with unresolved D. The germline V gene encodes CDR1 LGHNA and CDR2 YNFKEQ. V lost 4 bases and J lost 3, with 16 bases in between. CDR3 length: 16 amino acids. In DNA, the CDR3 is TGTGCCAGCAGCCTAACCGCTTCTCTGGACAATCAGCCCCAGCATTTT. It is translated as CASSLTASLDNQPQHF.

The chain uses TRBV3-1 (or the pseudogene TRBV3-2) and TRBJ2-1; D uncertain. The V gene lost 0 bases and the J gene lost 14 bases, with 20 bases spanning the gap. Germline CDR1 and CDR2: LGHDT and YNNKEL (reference sequence). The CDR3 extends over 15 amino acids. CDR3 loop: CASSQDLGLSPPKFF. The CDR3 DNA follows: TGTGCCAGCAGCCAAGATTTAGGCCTCTCCCCCCCGAAGTTCTTC.

The sample holds one count of this clone. The rearrangement joins TRBV4-1 to TRBJ1-4; weak D call: TRBD1 (6 bases). The V gene's germline CDR1 is MGHRA and CDR2 YSYEKL. Trimming cost V 0 bases and J 7 bases, with 18 bases left between them. The CDR3 consists of 17 residues. The CDR3 protein is CASSQDGVGGEGEKLFF. In DNA form, the CDR3 reads TGCGCCAGCAGCCAAGACGGTGTCGGGGGCGAGGGTGAAAAACTGTTTTTT.